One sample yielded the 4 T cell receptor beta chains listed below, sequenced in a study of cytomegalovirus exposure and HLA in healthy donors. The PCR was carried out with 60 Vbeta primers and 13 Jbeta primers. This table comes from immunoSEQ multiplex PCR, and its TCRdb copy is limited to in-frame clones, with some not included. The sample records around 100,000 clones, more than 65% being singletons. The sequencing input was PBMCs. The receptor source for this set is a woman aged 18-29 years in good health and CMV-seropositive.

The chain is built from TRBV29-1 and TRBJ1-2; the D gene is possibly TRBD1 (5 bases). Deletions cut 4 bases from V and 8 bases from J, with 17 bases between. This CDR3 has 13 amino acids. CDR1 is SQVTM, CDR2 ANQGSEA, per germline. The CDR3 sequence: CSVGGTAGGGYTF. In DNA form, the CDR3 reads TGCAGCGTTGGCGGGACCGCCGGAGGGGGCTACACCTTC. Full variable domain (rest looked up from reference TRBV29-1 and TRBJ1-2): SAVISQKPSRDICQRGTSLTIQCQVDSQVTMMFWYRQQPGQSLTLIATANQGSEATYESGFVIDKFPISRPNLTFSTLTVSNMSPEDSSIYLCSVGGTAGGGYTFGSGTRLTVV.

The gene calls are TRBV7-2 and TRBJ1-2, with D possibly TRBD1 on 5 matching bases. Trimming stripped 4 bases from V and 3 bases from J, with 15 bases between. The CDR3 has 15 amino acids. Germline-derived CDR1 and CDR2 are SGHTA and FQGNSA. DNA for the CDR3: TGTGCCAGCAGCTCCCGGGCAGGGTATGACTATGGCTACACCTTC. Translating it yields CASSSRAGYDYGYTF.

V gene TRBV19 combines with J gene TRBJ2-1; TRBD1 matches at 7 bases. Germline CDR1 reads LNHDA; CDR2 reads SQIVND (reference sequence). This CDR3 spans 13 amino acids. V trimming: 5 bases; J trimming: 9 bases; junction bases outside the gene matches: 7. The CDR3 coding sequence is TGTGCCAGTAGTCCAAGGGGGCTGGGTGAGCAGTTCTTC. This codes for CASSPRGLGEQFF.

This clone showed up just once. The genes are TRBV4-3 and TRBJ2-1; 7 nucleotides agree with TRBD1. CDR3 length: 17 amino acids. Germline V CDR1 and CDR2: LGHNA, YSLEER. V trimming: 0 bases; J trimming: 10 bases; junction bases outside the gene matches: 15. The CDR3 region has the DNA TGCGCCAGCAGCCAAGACCTGGGACAGACAGGCTTGGGGGAGCAGTTCTTC. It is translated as CASSQDLGQTGLGEQFF.